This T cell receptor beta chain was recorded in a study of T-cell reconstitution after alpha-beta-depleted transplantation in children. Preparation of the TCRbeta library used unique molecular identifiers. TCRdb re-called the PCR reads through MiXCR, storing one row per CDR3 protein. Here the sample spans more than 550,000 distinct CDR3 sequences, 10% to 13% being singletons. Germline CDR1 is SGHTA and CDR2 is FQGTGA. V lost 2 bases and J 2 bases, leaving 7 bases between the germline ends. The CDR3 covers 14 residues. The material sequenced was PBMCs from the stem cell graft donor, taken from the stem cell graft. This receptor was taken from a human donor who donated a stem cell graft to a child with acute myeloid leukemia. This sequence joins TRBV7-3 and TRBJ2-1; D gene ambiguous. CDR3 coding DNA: TGTGCCAGCAGCTTAGGGCCCCCCTACAATGAGCAGTTCTTC. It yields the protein CASSLGPPYNEQFF.